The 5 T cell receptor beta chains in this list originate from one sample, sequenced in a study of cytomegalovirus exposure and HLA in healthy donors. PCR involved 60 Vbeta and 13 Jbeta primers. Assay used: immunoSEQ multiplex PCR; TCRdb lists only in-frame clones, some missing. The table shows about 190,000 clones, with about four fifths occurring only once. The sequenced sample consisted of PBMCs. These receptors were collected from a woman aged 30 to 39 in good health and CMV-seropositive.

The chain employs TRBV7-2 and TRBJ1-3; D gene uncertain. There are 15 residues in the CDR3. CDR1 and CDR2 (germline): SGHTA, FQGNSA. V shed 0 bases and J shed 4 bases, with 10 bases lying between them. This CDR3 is CASSLATTGGNTIYF. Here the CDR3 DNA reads TGTGCCAGCAGCTTAGCGACCACCGGGGGAAACACCATATATTTT.

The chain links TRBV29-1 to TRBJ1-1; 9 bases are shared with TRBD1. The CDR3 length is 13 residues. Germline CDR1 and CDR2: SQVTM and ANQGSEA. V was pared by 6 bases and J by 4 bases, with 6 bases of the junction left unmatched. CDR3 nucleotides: TGCAGCGTGGGGACAGGGATGGGCACTGAAGCTTTCTTT. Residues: CSVGTGMGTEAFF.

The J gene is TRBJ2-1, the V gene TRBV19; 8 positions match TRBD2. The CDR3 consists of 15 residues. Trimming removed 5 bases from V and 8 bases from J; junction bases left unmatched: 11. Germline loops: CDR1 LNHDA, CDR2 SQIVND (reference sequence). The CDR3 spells CASSPRTSPRDEQFF. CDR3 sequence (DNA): TGTGCCAGTAGTCCCCGGACTAGCCCTCGGGATGAGCAGTTCTTC.

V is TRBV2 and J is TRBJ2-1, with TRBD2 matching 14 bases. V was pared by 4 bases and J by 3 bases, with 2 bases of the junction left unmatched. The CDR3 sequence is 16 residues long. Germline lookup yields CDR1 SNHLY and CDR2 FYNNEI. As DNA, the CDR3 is TGTGCCAGCAGTGGGACTAGCGGGAGGAACTACAATGAGCAGTTCTTC. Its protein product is CASSGTSGRNYNEQFF.

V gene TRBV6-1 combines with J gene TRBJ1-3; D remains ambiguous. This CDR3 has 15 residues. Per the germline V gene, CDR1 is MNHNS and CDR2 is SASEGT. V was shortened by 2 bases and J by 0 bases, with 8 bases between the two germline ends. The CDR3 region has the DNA TGTGCCAGCAGTGAATCAACCTACTCTGGAAACACCATATATTTT. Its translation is CASSESTYSGNTIYF.